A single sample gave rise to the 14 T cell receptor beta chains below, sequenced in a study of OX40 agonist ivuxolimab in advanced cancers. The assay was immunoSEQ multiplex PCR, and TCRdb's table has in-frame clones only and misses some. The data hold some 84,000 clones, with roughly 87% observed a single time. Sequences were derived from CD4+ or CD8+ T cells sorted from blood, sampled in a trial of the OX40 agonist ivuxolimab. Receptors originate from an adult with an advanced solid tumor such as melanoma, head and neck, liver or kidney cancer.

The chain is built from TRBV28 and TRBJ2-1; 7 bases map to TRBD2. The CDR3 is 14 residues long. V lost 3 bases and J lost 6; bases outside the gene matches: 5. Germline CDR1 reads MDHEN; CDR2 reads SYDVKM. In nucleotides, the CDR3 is TGTGCCAGCAGTTTCCAGCGGGGAACCAATGAGCAGTTCTTC. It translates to CASSFQRGTNEQFF.

CDR3 DNA sequence: TGTGCCAGCAAATCCCGGGGGACTAGCTCGTTCTTC. Amino acids: CASKSRGTSSFF. This rearrangement joins TRBV2 to TRBJ2-1; 9 nucleotides line up with TRBD2. V lost 7 bases and J lost 15; bases outside the gene matches: 10. Germline V lookup: CDR1 SNHLY, CDR2 FYNNEI. The CDR3 is made up of 12 amino acids.

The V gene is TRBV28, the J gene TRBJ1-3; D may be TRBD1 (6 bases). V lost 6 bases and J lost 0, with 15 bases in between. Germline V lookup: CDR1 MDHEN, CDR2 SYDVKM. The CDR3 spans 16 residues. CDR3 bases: TGTGCCAGCAGCCAGGGGCCCCTGAACTCTGGAAACACCATATATTTT. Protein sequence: CASSQGPLNSGNTIYF.

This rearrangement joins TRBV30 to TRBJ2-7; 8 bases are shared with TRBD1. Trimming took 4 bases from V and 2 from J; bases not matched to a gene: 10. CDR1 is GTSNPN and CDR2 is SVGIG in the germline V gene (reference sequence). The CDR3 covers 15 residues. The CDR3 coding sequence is TGTGCCTGGAATACCGGACAGGGACCGACCTACGAGCAGTACTTC. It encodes CAWNTGQGPTYEQYF.

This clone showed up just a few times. The CDR3 spells CASSDGTGSSPLHF. The CDR3 coding sequence is TGTGCCAGCAGTGACGGGACTGGGAGCTCACCCCTCCACTTT. The rearrangement uses TRBV2 and TRBJ1-6, with D maybe TRBD1 (5 bases). Germline CDR1 is SNHLY and CDR2 is FYNNEI. The CDR3 is made up of 14 amino acids. Deletions cut 3 bases from V and 10 bases from J, with 13 bases between.

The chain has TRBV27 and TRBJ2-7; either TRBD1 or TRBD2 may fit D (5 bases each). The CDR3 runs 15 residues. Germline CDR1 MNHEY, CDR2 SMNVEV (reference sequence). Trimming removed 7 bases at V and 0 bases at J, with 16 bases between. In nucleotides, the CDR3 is TGTGCCAGCAAAAAAAGCGGTGACAGCTCCTACGAGCAGTACTTC. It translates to CASKKSGDSSYEQYF.

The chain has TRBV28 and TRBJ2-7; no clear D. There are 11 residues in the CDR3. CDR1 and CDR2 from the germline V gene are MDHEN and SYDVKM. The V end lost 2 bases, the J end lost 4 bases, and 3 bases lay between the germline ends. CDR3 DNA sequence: TGTGCCAGCAGTTTAGGGTACGAGCAGTACGTC. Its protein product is CASSLGYEQYV.

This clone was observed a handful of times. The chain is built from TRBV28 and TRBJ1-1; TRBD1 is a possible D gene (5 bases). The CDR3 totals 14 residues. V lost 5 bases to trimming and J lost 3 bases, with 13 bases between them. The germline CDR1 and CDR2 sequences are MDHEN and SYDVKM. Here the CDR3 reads CASSLLREDTEAFF. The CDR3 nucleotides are TGTGCCAGCAGTCTTCTCAGGGAGGACACTGAAGCTTTCTTT.

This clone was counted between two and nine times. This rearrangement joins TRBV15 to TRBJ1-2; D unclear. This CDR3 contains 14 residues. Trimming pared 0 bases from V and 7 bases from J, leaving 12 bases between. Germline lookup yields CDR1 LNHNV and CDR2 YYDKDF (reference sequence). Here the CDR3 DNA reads TGTGCCACCAGCAGAGATCTCGGGGTTAGTGGCTACACCTTC. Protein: CATSRDLGVSGYTF.

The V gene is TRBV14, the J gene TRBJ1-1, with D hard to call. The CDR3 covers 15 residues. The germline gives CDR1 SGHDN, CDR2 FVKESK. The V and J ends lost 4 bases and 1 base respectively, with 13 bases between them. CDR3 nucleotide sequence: TGTGCCAGCAGCCGATATCAGGTCCCGAACACTGAAGCTTTCTTT. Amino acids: CASSRYQVPNTEAFF. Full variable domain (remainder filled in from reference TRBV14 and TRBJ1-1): EAGVTQFPSHSVIEKGQTVTLRCDPISGHDNLYWYRRVMGKEIKFLLHFVKESKQDESGMPNNRFLAERTGGTYSTLKVQPAELEDSGVYFCASSRYQVPNTEAFFGQGTRLTVV.

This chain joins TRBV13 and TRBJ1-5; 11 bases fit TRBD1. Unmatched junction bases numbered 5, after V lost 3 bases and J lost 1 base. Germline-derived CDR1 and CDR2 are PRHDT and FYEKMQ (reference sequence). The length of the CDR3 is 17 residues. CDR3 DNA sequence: TGTGCCAGCAGCTTCCGGACAGGGGGCTTAAGCAATCAGCCCCAGCATTTT. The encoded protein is CASSFRTGGLSNQPQHF.

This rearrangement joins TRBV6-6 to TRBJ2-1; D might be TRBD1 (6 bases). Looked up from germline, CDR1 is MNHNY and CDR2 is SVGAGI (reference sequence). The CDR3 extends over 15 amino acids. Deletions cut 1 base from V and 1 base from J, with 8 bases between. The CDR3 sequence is CASSYLQGSYNEQFF. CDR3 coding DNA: TGTGCCAGCAGTTACTTACAGGGTTCCTACAATGAGCAGTTCTTC.

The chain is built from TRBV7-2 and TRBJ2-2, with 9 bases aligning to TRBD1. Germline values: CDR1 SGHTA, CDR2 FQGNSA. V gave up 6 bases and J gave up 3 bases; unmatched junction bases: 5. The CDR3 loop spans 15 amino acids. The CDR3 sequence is CASSPGQGYTGELFF. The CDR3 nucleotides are TGTGCCAGCAGTCCAGGACAGGGGTACACCGGGGAGCTGTTTTTT.

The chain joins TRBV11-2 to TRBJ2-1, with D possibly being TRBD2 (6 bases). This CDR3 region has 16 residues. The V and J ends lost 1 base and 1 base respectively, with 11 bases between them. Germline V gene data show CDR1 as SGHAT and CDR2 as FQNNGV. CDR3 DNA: TGTGCCAGCAGCTTAGTCGCGGGAAAGTCCTACAATGAGCAGTTCTTC. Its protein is CASSLVAGKSYNEQFF.